What follows are 21 T cell receptor beta chains derived from one specimen sequenced in a study of identical twins. TCRdb re-derived calls from the 5' RACE reads in MiXCR, one entry per CDR3 protein. The table records around 480,000 distinct CDR3 sequences, roughly an eighth of them present only once. The same sample was also studied in work on yellow fever vaccine responses in identical twins.

The source material was CD4+ T cells sorted from blood. These receptors came from a young woman in good health.

This clonotype was seen a handful of times. This rearrangement joins TRBV6-1 to TRBJ1-5, with D perhaps matching TRBD1 (5 bases). CDR1 and CDR2 from the germline V gene are MNHNS and SASEGT. With 5 bases removed from V and 0 bases from J, the gap between germline ends came to 20 bases. CDR3 length: 18 amino acids. The DNA for the CDR3 is TGTGCCAGCAGTCTTAACCAGGGAACGGGGTATAGCAATCAGCCCCAGCATTTT. This gives the protein CASSLNQGTGYSNQPQHF.

The chain uses TRBV12-3 or TRBV12-4 and TRBJ2-7; D is uncertain. There are 14 residues in the CDR3. V shed 7 bases and J shed 2 bases, with 15 bases lying between them. As DNA, the CDR3 is TGTGCCAGCAACCGTGGTGGTACGCCCTACGAGCAGTACTTC. This encodes CASNRGGTPYEQYF.

This clonotype turned up a few times. The chain employs TRBV12-3 or TRBV12-4 and TRBJ2-6, with D tentatively TRBD2 (5 bases). This CDR3 has 15 amino acids. V lost 5 bases and J lost 7, with 15 bases in between. The CDR3 region is CASSPLPEGANVLTF. The CDR3 nucleotides are TGTGCCAGCAGTCCCCTACCAGAGGGCGCCAACGTCCTGACTTTC.

This clonotype was seen a handful of times. The rearrangement uses TRBV12-3 or TRBV12-4 and TRBJ2-3, with D perhaps matching TRBD2 (5 bases). Trimming shortened V by 5 bases and J by 4 bases, and 19 bases separated the two germline ends. The CDR3 contains 16 residues. The CDR3 is CASSIRVAGPPDTQYF. The CDR3 DNA is TGTGCCAGCAGTATAAGAGTGGCGGGCCCCCCAGATACGCAGTATTTT.

The chain recombines TRBV12-3 or TRBV12-4 with TRBJ2-2; D not certain. V gave up 5 bases and J gave up 8 bases, with 12 bases separating them. The CDR3 has 13 amino acids. CDR3 in DNA: TGTGCCAGCAGTCTGACGGCGATGGGGGAGCTGTTTTTT. This sequence encodes CASSLTAMGELFF.

This clonotype appeared a few times. The chain links TRBV6-5 to TRBJ2-2; D is undetermined. Germline V lookup: CDR1 MNHEY, CDR2 SVGAGI. V was clipped by 2 bases and J by 6 bases, with 13 bases between them. This CDR3 has 15 residues. CDR3 sequence reads: CASSYGQVGAGELFF. CDR3 nucleotides: TGTGCCAGCAGTTACGGGCAGGTGGGCGCCGGGGAGCTGTTTTTT.

In its sample, this clonotype was seen a few times. This rearrangement joins TRBV14 to TRBJ1-1, with no clear D. Trimming stripped 0 bases from V and 1 base from J, with 15 bases between. This CDR3 contains 17 residues. CDR1 SGHDN and CDR2 FVKESK come from the germline V gene. CDR3 sequence (DNA): TGTGCCAGCAGCCAAGATCGGCTGTACAGAAGGAACACTGAAGCTTTCTTT. As protein: CASSQDRLYRRNTEAFF.

The chain couples TRBV5-1 to TRBJ2-1; TRBD1 is a possible D gene (6 bases). Germline loops: CDR1 SGHRS, CDR2 YFSETQ. V was shortened by 4 bases and J by 7 bases, with 9 bases between the two germline ends. The CDR3 is 12 amino acids. As DNA, the CDR3 is TGCGCCAGCAGCACTACAGGGAATGAGCAGTTCTTC. Amino acid sequence: CASSTTGNEQFF.

There are a few counts of this clonotype. The chain recombines TRBV9 with TRBJ2-1; D may be TRBD2 (7 bases). Trimming cost V 0 bases and J 6 bases, with 16 bases left between them. Germline lookup yields CDR1 SGDLS and CDR2 YYNGEE. This CDR3 contains 16 residues. The CDR3 loop reads CASSVGGGGHGNEQFF. CDR3 in DNA: TGTGCCAGCAGCGTAGGGGGCGGGGGCCATGGCAATGAGCAGTTCTTC.

The rearrangement links TRBV7-2 to TRBJ2-4, with a weak D call TRBD2 (5 bases). Germline-derived CDR1 and CDR2 are SGHTA and FQGNSA. The CDR3 runs to 17 residues. Trimming removed 5 bases from V and 1 base from J, with 18 bases in between. The chain's CDR3 is CASSRSGNIEAKNIQYF. The CDR3 DNA reads TGTGCCAGCAGCCGGTCGGGGAATATCGAGGCCAAAAACATTCAGTACTTC.

This clonotype occurred many times. This rearrangement joins TRBV12-3 or TRBV12-4 to TRBJ2-1, with 13 bases matching TRBD2. Germline trimming cut 6 bases from V and 9 bases from J; bases unmatched to any gene: 8. The CDR3 contains 15 residues. For the CDR3, the DNA is TGTGCCAGCAGCATACTAGCGGGAGGGCCCGGTGAGCAGTTCTTC. Translated: CASSILAGGPGEQFF.

This clonotype has only a few counts. The chain joins TRBV5-1 to TRBJ2-1; D remains ambiguous. V was trimmed by 2 bases and J by 8 bases, leaving 11 bases between them. The CDR3 is made up of 13 amino acids. Germline CDR1 reads SGHRS; CDR2 reads YFSETQ. The CDR3 nucleotides are TGCGCCAGCAGCTTAGGAGCGATCGATGAGCAGTTCTTC. Protein sequence: CASSLGAIDEQFF. Full variable domain (outside the CDR3, taken from reference TRBV5-1 and TRBJ2-1): KAGVTQTPRYLIKTRGQQVTLSCSPISGHRSVSWYQQTPGQGLQFLFEYFSETQRNKGNFPGRFSGRQFSNSRSEMNVSTLELGDSALYLCASSLGAIDEQFFGPGTRLTVL.

This clonotype was picked up many times. This chain uses TRBV29-1 with TRBJ2-7; 9 bases map to TRBD1. The length of the CDR3 is 14 residues. J was trimmed by 6 bases and V by 0 bases; bases with no gene match: 6. Germline lookup yields CDR1 SQVTM and CDR2 ANQGSEA. The DNA for the CDR3 is TGCAGCGTTGAAGATACGGGACAGGGTTCCGAGCAGTACTTC. As protein: CSVEDTGQGSEQYF.

The rearrangement links TRBV11-2 to TRBJ1-1; D remains ambiguous. The CDR3 has 14 amino acids. CDR1 and CDR2 (germline): SGHAT, FQNNGV. The ends were cut back, 2 bases at V and 1 base at J, with 8 bases in the middle. For the CDR3, the DNA is TGTGCCAGCAGCTTAACGGATCAGAACACTGAAGCTTTCTTT. Its protein product is CASSLTDQNTEAFF. Using reference TRBV11-2 and TRBJ1-1 for the parts outside the CDR3, the full variable domain is EAGVAQSPRYKIIEKRQSVAFWCNPISGHATLYWYQQILGQGPKLLIQFQNNGVVDDSQLPKDRFSAERLKGVDSTLKIQPAKLEDSAVYLCASSLTDQNTEAFFGQGTRLTVV.

The chain combines TRBV24-1 with TRBJ2-5, with 10 positions matching TRBD2. J was trimmed by 5 bases and V by 3 bases; bases with no gene match: 11. This CDR3 is 17 amino acids long. Germline V lookup: CDR1 KGHDR, CDR2 SFDVKD. CDR3 sequence reads: CATSDPVGLAGVETQYF. The CDR3 nucleotides read TGTGCCACCAGTGATCCCGTAGGGCTAGCGGGAGTCGAGACCCAGTACTTC.

The rearrangement links TRBV7-9 to TRBJ2-7; 8 bases match TRBD2. This CDR3 spans 16 amino acids. The ends lost 1 base at V and 6 bases at J; junction bases unmatched: 11. Germline assignment: CDR1 SEHNR and CDR2 FQNEAQ (reference sequence). The CDR3: CASSLGRGEISGEQYF. The CDR3 DNA follows: TGTGCCAGCAGCTTAGGGCGGGGGGAAATTTCGGGCGAGCAGTACTTC.

This clonotype was observed many times. This chain links TRBV28 with TRBJ2-1; D is unclear. The CDR3 length is 13 residues. V gave up 3 bases and J gave up 7 bases, with 10 bases separating them. Germline CDR1 is MDHEN and CDR2 is SYDVKM. CDR3 in amino acids: CASSFGVSNEQFF. Written as DNA, the CDR3 is TGTGCCAGCAGTTTTGGTGTCTCGAATGAGCAGTTCTTC.

This clonotype came up many times. This chain connects TRBV9 to TRBJ2-5, with D possibly matching TRBD1 (6 bases). CDR1 SGDLS and CDR2 YYNGEE come from the germline V gene. This CDR3 has 12 residues. Trimming took off 3 bases at V and 5 bases at J, with 8 bases between the two ends. DNA of the CDR3: TGTGCCAGCAGCGCTAGGGGGGAGACCCAGTACTTC. It translates to CASSARGETQYF.

The table lists this clonotype with a few counts. The rearrangement joins TRBV5-1 to TRBJ2-3, with D unclear. The CDR3 contains 14 residues. CDR1 is SGHRS, CDR2 YFSETQ, per germline. Trimming removed 0 bases at V and 2 bases at J, with 7 bases between. For the CDR3, the DNA is TGCGCCAGCAGCTTGGATGGGATCACAGATACGCAGTATTTT. It translates to CASSLDGITDTQYF.

The sample holds many counts of this clonotype. This chain joins TRBV20-1 and TRBJ2-1; tentative D call: TRBD1 (5 bases). The CDR3 is 14 amino acids. Per the germline V gene, CDR1 is DFQATT and CDR2 is SNEGSKA (reference sequence). Trimming took off 0 bases at V and 5 bases at J, with 11 bases between the two ends. CDR3 amino acids: CSARDLQGHNEQFF. In nucleotides, the CDR3 is TGCAGTGCTAGAGACCTTCAGGGTCACAATGAGCAGTTCTTC.

This clonotype was seen a handful of times. The chain carries TRBV10-3 and TRBJ2-3, with 7 bases that match TRBD2. This CDR3 is 14 amino acids long. CDR1 is ENHRY, CDR2 SYGVKD, per germline. V was clipped by 8 bases and J by 4 bases; unmatched bases: 9. The CDR3 sequence: CAIGVGGSADTQYF. For the CDR3, the DNA is TGTGCCATCGGCGTGGGCGGGAGCGCAGATACGCAGTATTTT.